These 32 T cell receptor beta chains were all obtained from the same sample, sequenced in a study of technical replicates of blood from a few donors. Sequencing was performed with immunoSEQ multiplex PCR; in TCRdb, only in-frame clones are kept and a portion is missing. The table has about 76,000 clones, around 97% seen once. The sequenced material came from T cells isolated from PBMCs. Receptor source: a human donor in good health.

The chain has TRBV9 and TRBJ2-5, with 13 bases fitting TRBD2. V lost 7 bases, J lost 2 bases, and 14 bases stayed unmatched. The length of the CDR3 is 18 residues. The germline V gene has CDR1 SGDLS and CDR2 YYNGEE. The CDR3 sequence is CASARTSGGLWRQETQYF. CDR3 coding DNA: TGTGCCAGCGCAAGGACTAGCGGGGGTTTATGGAGGCAAGAGACCCAGTACTTC.

The chain joins TRBV10-2 to TRBJ2-1, with D tentatively TRBD1 (6 bases). Trimming left V 8 bases short and J 9 bases short, with 11 bases between. The CDR3 is made up of 11 amino acids. Germline-derived CDR1 and CDR2 are WSHSY and SAAADI. The CDR3 DNA sequence: TGCGCCAGCCAGGGGCCGGGTGAGCAGTTCTTC. Translated, it gives CASQGPGEQFF.

V is TRBV28 and J is TRBJ1-5; possibly TRBD1 for D (6 bases). This CDR3 region has 14 residues. Trimming removed 10 bases at V and 1 base at J, with 14 bases between. The germline gives CDR1 MDHEN, CDR2 SYDVKM. The DNA of the CDR3 is TGTGCCACCCAGGGGCGATGGAGCAATCAGCCCCAGCATTTT. This codes for CATQGRWSNQPQHF.

The gene calls are TRBV19 and TRBJ2-2, with 10 positions matching TRBD1. This CDR3 contains 16 residues. Trimming removed 7 bases from V and 7 bases from J; junction bases left unmatched: 12. Germline CDR1 reads LNHDA; CDR2 reads SQIVND (reference sequence). Written as DNA, the CDR3 is TGTGCCAGTAAAGAAGGGACAGGGGTTGTAGTCGGGGAGCTGTTTTTT. Residues: CASKEGTGVVVGELFF.

The V and J genes are TRBV29-1 and TRBJ1-2; 8 bases fit TRBD1. Germline values: CDR1 SQVTM, CDR2 ANQGSEA. This CDR3 spans 15 amino acids. V lost 1 base, J lost 3 bases, and 7 bases stayed unmatched. The CDR3 reads CSVEVHRGDDYGYTF. As DNA, the CDR3 is TGCAGCGTTGAAGTCCACAGGGGGGACGACTATGGCTACACCTTC. Variable domain in full (rest from reference TRBV29-1 and TRBJ1-2): SAVISQKPSRDICQRGTSLTIQCQVDSQVTMMFWYRQQPGQSLTLIATANQGSEATYESGFVIDKFPISRPNLTFSTLTVSNMSPEDSSIYLCSVEVHRGDDYGYTFGSGTRLTVV.

The chain combines TRBV11-3 with TRBJ2-1; the match to TRBD1 covers 7 bases. CDR1 and CDR2 from the germline V gene are SGHNT and YENEEA. The CDR3 consists of 14 residues. J lost 9 bases, V lost 7 bases, and 12 bases had no gene match. The CDR3 region is CASTTLEGAGEQFF. CDR3 sequence (DNA): TGTGCCAGCACCACCCTCGAGGGGGCAGGTGAGCAGTTCTTC.

Of note for this clone: Compared with germline, one end of the junction differs, possibly owing to a read error. The chain joins TRBV7-7 to TRBJ2-1; 12 bases are a match to TRBD2. This CDR3 is built from 16 residues. Germline loops: CDR1 SSHAT, CDR2 FNYEAQ (reference sequence). CDR3 sequence: CASSPSGGEPNNEQFF. CDR3 DNA: TGTGCTAGCAGTCCTAGCGGGGGGGAGCCAAACAATGAGCAGTTCTTC. Using reference TRBV7-7 and TRBJ2-1 for the parts outside the CDR3, the full variable domain is GAGVSQSPRYKVTKRGQDVTLRCDPISSHATLYWYQQALGQGPEFLTYFNYEAQPDKSGLPSDRFSAERPEGSISTLTIQRTEQRDSAMYRCASSPSGGEPNNEQFFGPGTRLTVL.

The chain uses TRBV5-4 and TRBJ2-1, with TRBD2 matching over 7 bases. J lost 6 bases, V lost 1 base, and 7 bases had no gene match. This CDR3 is built from 15 residues. From germline, CDR1 is SGHNT and CDR2 YYREEE (reference sequence). CDR3 nucleotides: TGTGCCAGCAGCTTGCTCTCCGGGGGGAGCAATGAGCAGTTCTTC. This translates into CASSLLSGGSNEQFF.

The chain has TRBV29-1 and TRBJ1-2; weak D call: TRBD1 (6 bases). Looked up from germline, CDR1 is SQVTM and CDR2 is ANQGSEA. The V gene lost 4 bases and the J gene lost 5 bases, with 8 bases spanning the gap. The CDR3 consists of 11 residues. This CDR3 reads CSVGTVYGYTF. In DNA form, the CDR3 reads TGCAGCGTTGGGACAGTTTATGGCTACACCTTC.

J is TRBJ1-3 and V is TRBV28; tentative D call: TRBD1 (5 bases). The CDR3 spans 18 residues. Trimming stripped 2 bases from V and 4 bases from J, with 21 bases between. The V gene's germline CDR1 is MDHEN and CDR2 SYDVKM. DNA for the CDR3: TGTGCCAGCAGTTTAGACAGTGGATTCAAGTTTAGCGGAAACACCATATATTTT. Encoded protein: CASSLDSGFKFSGNTIYF.

This rearrangement joins TRBV11-3 to TRBJ2-2, with 7 positions matching TRBD1. Per the germline V gene, CDR1 is SGHNT and CDR2 is YENEEA. The CDR3 runs to 16 residues. The trim removed 5 bases at V and 0 bases at J, leaving 6 bases unmatched. For the CDR3, the DNA is TGTGCCAGCAGCCCTAGGGACAGAGCGAACACCGGGGAGCTGTTTTTT. Amino acid sequence: CASSPRDRANTGELFF. Full variable domain (outside the CDR3, taken from reference TRBV11-3 and TRBJ2-2): EAGVVQSPRYKIIEKKQPVAFWCNPISGHNTLYWYLQNLGQGPELLIRYENEEAVDDSQLPKDRFSAERLKGVDSTLKIQPAELGDSAVYLCASSPRDRANTGELFFGEGSRLTVL.

This chain joins TRBV28 and TRBJ2-7; TRBD2 agrees at 7 bases. Trimming took 3 bases from V and 1 from J; bases not matched to a gene: 6. This CDR3 region has 15 residues. From germline, CDR1 is MDHEN and CDR2 SYDVKM. CDR3 coding DNA: TGTGCCAGCAGTTTGGGGGGGAAGCATTCCTACGAGCAGTACTTC. It encodes CASSLGGKHSYEQYF.

The rearrangement links TRBV7-9 to TRBJ2-7, with 14 bases matching TRBD2. The CDR3 runs to 16 residues. Germline lookup yields CDR1 SEHNR and CDR2 FQNEAQ (reference sequence). The V gene end was trimmed by 5 bases and the J gene end by 2 bases; junction bases not matched to a gene: 5. The CDR3 loop reads CASSPGTSGGPYEQYF. DNA for the CDR3: TGTGCCAGCAGCCCGGGGACTAGCGGGGGCCCCTACGAGCAGTACTTC. The full variable domain, with the rest looked up from reference TRBV7-9 and TRBJ2-7, is DTGVSQNPRHKITKRGQNVTFRCDPISEHNRLYWYRQTLGQGPEFLTYFQNEAQLEKSRLLSDRFSAERPKGSFSTLEIQRTEQGDSAMYLCASSPGTSGGPYEQYFGPGTRLTVT.

The rearrangement joins TRBV7-2 to TRBJ2-7; 9 positions match TRBD1. The CDR3 runs 15 residues. Germline CDR1 reads SGHTA; CDR2 reads FQGNSA. J was trimmed by 4 bases and V by 5 bases; bases with no gene match: 9. The CDR3 nucleotides read TGTGCCAGCAGCCCTCAAACAGGGGGCTTATACGAGCAGTACTTC. Its translation is CASSPQTGGLYEQYF.

Comments on this clone: An end of the junction does not agree with germline; a read error may underlie this. This sequence joins TRBV2 and TRBJ2-7, with D tentatively TRBD2 (5 bases). Germline CDR1 is SNHLY and CDR2 is FYNNEI. The CDR3 sequence is 14 residues long. CDR3 nucleotides: TGTGCCAGCAGTGAGAGAGGGTTATCCCTCGAGCACCCCTTC. Its translation: CASSERGLSLEHPF. Based on the CDR3 plus reference TRBV2 and TRBJ2-7, the full variable domain is EPEVTQTPSHQVTQMGQEVILRCVPISNHLYFYWYRQILGQKVEFLVSFYNNEISEKSEIFDDQFSVERPDGSNFTLKIRSTKLEDSAMYFCASSERGLSLEHPFGPGTRLTVT.

The V and J genes are TRBV4-2 and TRBJ2-7; tentative D call: TRBD1 (5 bases). Trimming took 3 bases from V and 3 from J, leaving 12 bases between them. In germline, CDR1 is LGHNA, CDR2 YNFKEQ. This CDR3 has 14 amino acids. CDR3 residues: CASSQERRGYEQYF. The CDR3 DNA is TGTGCCAGCAGCCAGGAACGAAGGGGCTACGAGCAGTACTTC.

The chain uses TRBV6-1 and TRBJ1-2; the D is unclear. From germline, CDR1 is MNHNS and CDR2 SASEGT. V was pared by 5 bases and J by 8 bases, with 15 bases between. There are 13 residues in the CDR3. This chain's CDR3 is CASSTLWREGYTF. The CDR3 bases are TGTGCCAGCAGTACGCTCTGGAGAGAGGGCTACACCTTC.

V and J are TRBV5-6 and TRBJ1-1; unclear D gene. The germline gives CDR1 SGHDT, CDR2 YYEEEE. The V gene lost 0 bases and the J gene lost 0 bases, with 12 bases spanning the gap. The CDR3 totals 16 residues. The CDR3 bases are TGTGCCAGCAGCTTGGGTGTGGGCAGGATGAACACTGAAGCTTTCTTT. This encodes CASSLGVGRMNTEAFF.

The chain joins TRBV4-1 to TRBJ2-7, with 9 bases fitting TRBD2. The germline gives CDR1 MGHRA, CDR2 YSYEKL. CDR3 length: 16 amino acids. The V and J ends lost 3 bases and 6 bases, in that order; junction bases with no gene match: 12. The CDR3 DNA sequence: TGCGCCAGCAGCCAGGGGAGACTAGCGGACATGACCGAGCAGTACTTC. Amino acid sequence: CASSQGRLADMTEQYF.

This sequence joins TRBV9 and TRBJ1-2; TRBD1 matches at 7 bases. Losses at the gene ends were 4 bases for V and 7 bases for J; bases not matched to a gene: 13. Germline V gene data show CDR1 as SGDLS and CDR2 as YYNGEE. This CDR3 has 15 amino acids. CDR3 amino acids: CASSQSWAGGVGYTF. For the CDR3, the DNA is TGTGCCAGCAGCCAATCATGGGCAGGGGGTGTTGGCTACACCTTC.

V usage is TRBV4-2 and J usage is TRBJ1-1; D is unclear. Trimming left V 0 bases short and J 3 bases short, with 11 bases between. The CDR3 loop spans 15 amino acids. Germline V lookup: CDR1 LGHNA, CDR2 YNFKEQ. In DNA form, the CDR3 reads TGTGCCAGCAGCCAAGATTTGGAGGGATACACTGAAGCTTTCTTT. Amino acids: CASSQDLEGYTEAFF.

V gene TRBV13 combines with J gene TRBJ2-7, with D possibly being TRBD2 (6 bases). The length of the CDR3 is 13 residues. Germline CDR1 reads PRHDT; CDR2 reads FYEKMQ (reference sequence). Trimming stripped 5 bases from V and 1 base from J, with 9 bases between. CDR3 nucleotides: TGTGCCAGCAGCACGGGAGTATCCTACGAGCAGTACTTC. This gives the protein CASSTGVSYEQYF.

This chain joins TRBV7-6 and TRBJ1-3, with a weak D call TRBD1 (5 bases). Germline CDR1 is SGHVS and CDR2 is FNYEAQ. CDR3 length equals 14 residues. V lost 1 base and J 3 bases, leaving 7 bases between the germline ends. CDR3 coding DNA: TGTGCCAGCAGCTTAGGGGGCGTTGGAAACACCATATATTTT. It codes for CASSLGGVGNTIYF.

V gene TRBV25-1 combines with J gene TRBJ2-3; 10 bases are shared with TRBD2. The CDR3 is made up of 15 amino acids. Germline assignment: CDR1 MGHDK and CDR2 SYGVNS. Trimming cost V 6 bases and J 4 bases; bases outside gene matches: 7. The CDR3: CASSRALAGADTQYF. CDR3 DNA: TGTGCCAGCAGCCGTGCGCTAGCGGGAGCAGATACGCAGTATTTT. Full variable domain (rest looked up from reference TRBV25-1 and TRBJ2-3): EADIYQTPRYLVIGTGKKITLECSQTMGHDKMYWYQQDPGMELHLIHYSYGVNSTEKGDLSSESTVSRIRTEHFPLTLESARPSHTSQYLCASSRALAGADTQYFGPGTRLTVL.

The chain recombines TRBV5-4 with TRBJ2-7; TRBD2 agrees at 9 bases. CDR3 length equals 14 residues. V shed 4 bases and J 4 bases; nucleotides not matched to a gene: 6. Looked up from germline, CDR1 is SGHNT and CDR2 is YYREEE (reference sequence). The CDR3 sequence is CASSQAGGLYEQYF. CDR3 nucleotides: TGTGCCAGCAGCCAAGCGGGAGGCTTGTACGAGCAGTACTTC.

This CDR3 reads CASSFSFVVGYTGELFF. Written as DNA, the CDR3 is TGTGCCAGCAGCTTCTCGTTTGTTGTCGGGTACACCGGGGAGCTGTTTTTT. The chain combines TRBV5-6 with TRBJ2-2; unclear D gene. Trimming pared 2 bases from V and 3 bases from J, leaving 17 bases between. CDR3 length: 17 residues. CDR1 is SGHDT and CDR2 is YYEEEE in the germline V gene.

V usage is TRBV6-1 and J usage is TRBJ1-3, with unresolved D. The CDR3 consists of 14 residues. Germline V gene sequence: CDR1 MNHNS, CDR2 SASEGT. The V end lost 8 bases, the J end lost 0 bases, and 11 bases lay between the germline ends. The CDR3 DNA reads TGTGCCAGCGTACGAGGCTTCTCTGGAAACACCATATATTTT. This sequence encodes CASVRGFSGNTIYF.

The chain employs TRBV7-4 and TRBJ2-3; 12 nucleotides match TRBD2. After removal of 5 bases from V and 2 bases from J, the junction contained 8 bases not matched to a gene. CDR3 size: 17 residues. Germline V gene lookup returns CDR1 SGHVT and CDR2 SQSDAQ. For the CDR3, the DNA is TGTGCCAGCAGCCCACCCCGGACTAGCGGGGACACAGATACGCAGTATTTT. Amino acid sequence: CASSPPRTSGDTDTQYF.

This clone appeared a few times. The chain has TRBV30 and TRBJ1-1; 9 bases are shared with TRBD1. V was clipped by 3 bases and J by 5 bases; unmatched bases: 4. Looked up from germline, CDR1 is GTSNPN and CDR2 is SVGIG (reference sequence). The CDR3 loop spans 13 amino acids. CDR3: CAWRGTGLTEAFF. CDR3 bases: TGTGCCTGGAGGGGGACAGGGCTTACTGAAGCTTTCTTT.

V usage is TRBV19 and J usage is TRBJ1-5, with D maybe TRBD1 (5 bases). Germline V CDR1 and CDR2: LNHDA, SQIVND (reference sequence). The CDR3 runs to 15 residues. Trimming removed 5 bases from V and 2 bases from J, with 13 bases in between. The CDR3 protein is CASSSQGTGNQPQHF. The CDR3 bases are TGTGCCAGTAGTTCGCAGGGTACGGGCAATCAGCCCCAGCATTTT.

CDR3 amino acids: CASSPGTGLYTEAFF. In nucleotides, the CDR3 is TGTGCCAGCAGTCCGGGGACAGGGTTGTACACTGAAGCTTTCTTT. This sequence joins TRBV27 and TRBJ1-1; 9 bases match TRBD1. Germline CDR1 reads MNHEY; CDR2 reads SMNVEV (reference sequence). CDR3 length: 15 residues. J gave up 3 bases and V 5 bases, and 7 bases lay outside the gene matches.

The DNA for the CDR3 is TGTGCCAGCAGCTACCCTGGGACAGAAGAGACCCAGTACTTC. Translated: CASSYPGTEETQYF. This chain links TRBV11-3 with TRBJ2-5; 7 bases are a match to TRBD1. The germline CDR1 and CDR2 sequences are SGHNT and YENEEA. The V gene end was trimmed by 4 bases and the J gene end by 3 bases; junction bases not matched to a gene: 5. This CDR3 comprises 14 residues.